The sequence of this TCR beta chain was determined in a study of identical twins. General study results and limits: With abundant cord blood beta clonotypes, insertions were fewer; memory repertoires showed no such pattern.

On this clonotype itself: Its target is unknown.

The CDR3 loop spans 14 amino acids. Germline V gene data show CDR1 as SGDLS and CDR2 as YYNGEE. V was shortened by 4 bases and J by 4 bases, with 12 bases between the two germline ends. Template switching, a step in the protocol, added a universal primer site, and cDNA carried unique molecular identifiers. TCRdb redid the calling of the 5' RACE reads with MiXCR, one entry per CDR3 protein. The repertoire has 200,000 to 250,000 distinct CDR3 sequences, 6% to 7% of them found once; the top ten carry about 15%. These same records also appear under a second study, on T cells expressing NK-cell markers. That source reports: Several of the experiments relied on an anti-gamma-delta TCR antibody so that only alpha-beta TCR T cells were sorted.

The chain recombines TRBV9 with TRBJ2-1; tentatively, D is TRBD2 (5 bases). What was sequenced was CD8+ T cells sorted from blood. The receptor's source is a woman aged 18-29 years in good health. In DNA, the CDR3 is TGTGCCAGCAGCCCTGCGAGCGGATACAATGAGCAGTTCTTC. Encoded protein: CASSPASGYNEQFF.